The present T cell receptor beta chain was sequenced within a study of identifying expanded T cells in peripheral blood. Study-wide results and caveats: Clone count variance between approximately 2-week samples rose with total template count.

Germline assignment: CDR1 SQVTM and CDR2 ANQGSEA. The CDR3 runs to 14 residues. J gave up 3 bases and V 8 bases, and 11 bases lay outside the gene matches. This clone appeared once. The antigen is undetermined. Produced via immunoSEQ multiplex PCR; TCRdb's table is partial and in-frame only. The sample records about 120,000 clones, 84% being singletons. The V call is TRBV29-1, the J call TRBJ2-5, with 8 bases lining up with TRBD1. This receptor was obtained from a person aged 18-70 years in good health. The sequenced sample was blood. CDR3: CSPSRAGGKETQYF. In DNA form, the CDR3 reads TGCAGCCCCTCTCGGGCAGGGGGCAAAGAGACCCAGTACTTC. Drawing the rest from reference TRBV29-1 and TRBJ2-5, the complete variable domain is SAVISQKPSRDICQRGTSLTIQCQVDSQVTMMFWYRQQPGQSLTLIATANQGSEATYESGFVIDKFPISRPNLTFSTLTVSNMSPEDSSIYLCSPSRAGGKETQYFGPGTRLLVL.